Sequencing of this TCR beta chain was carried out in a study of glioma-infiltrating T cells (dated by TCRdb to between 2015 and 2016). At the level of the whole study: Glioma tissue, non-neoplastic brain tissue and matched peripheral blood mononuclear cells were used as sources from which TCR alpha- and beta-chain repertoires were sequenced. To gauge divergence between tissue and blood T-cell populations, every tissue-infiltrating repertoire was compared against the peripheral blood repertoire from the same patient. Three low-grade glioma patients, roughly eight primary glioblastoma patients, and three non-glioma patients who contributed non-neoplastic brain tissue made up the paired cohort. Overall results and qualifications from the work: In non-neoplastic patients, VJ-independent divergence between tissue and blood fell below expectation, whereas in all gliomas, and especially in low-grade gliomas, the divergence rose above expectation. Tissue and blood shared very few CDR3 sequences, a result attributed to high CDR3 diversity and limited sampling. Group comparisons were based on small numbers of patients: three non-neoplastic, three low-grade glioma and several glioblastoma patients.

TCR alpha and beta CDR3 regions were amplified with the iRepertoire nested amplicon-rescue multiplex PCR (arm-PCR) platform from RNA. For one-step reverse transcription and amplification, roughly 100-450 ng of tissue mRNA or PBMC total RNA was used as input. After bead purification, a secondary multiplex PCR added Illumina adapters, and libraries were gel-purified between 200 and 400 bp. The libraries contained internal 6-nucleotide barcodes that were used for demultiplexing. Sequencing of the libraries was done on an Illumina MiSeq using 2x220 or 2x250 nucleotide paired-end reads. The original methods were these. Paired reads were merged with FLASH 1.2.11 and aligned to the GRCh37 human genome with BWA-MEM before extracting TRA and TRB reads. For V and J assignment, an IMGT-derived reference of cassette sequences and CDR3 motifs that included pseudogenes was used. Reads were translated in three frames, and productive CDR3s were defined as those with a C...FGXG motif and no stop codons. Clonotypes were defined as unique combinations of V-J cassette pair and CDR3 amino acid sequence. Reads were filtered by Hamming distance, with the threshold set by the sequence error rate of each sample in mapped regions. The public reads were reanalyzed by TCRdb: fastp trimming at Q25, MiXCR alignment, in-frame beta chains only. Rows with a matching CDR3 protein are joined into one entry that keeps the most common DNA and genes. TCRdb's processing, not the study's, gives the V and J calls here. The sample records roughly 200,000 distinct CDR3 sequences, more than 35% of which are singletons. The leading ten clones occupy around 5.2% of the sample.

CDR1 SGHTA and CDR2 FQGNSA were looked up in the germline V gene. The CDR3, cysteine through phenylalanine, is 14 amino acids long. Only CDR3 DNA is held: 42 bases, read in frame from base 1. Concerning this clonotype: What antigen it recognizes has not been identified. This may be a read error: a much more frequent sequence differs by one nucleotide.

Material for sequencing was glioma tissue, nonneoplastic brain tissue, or PBMCs (not recorded which). The chain is encoded by TRBV7-2 joined to TRBJ2-2; TRBD1 is perhaps the D gene, given 6 matching bases. This TCR came from a human donor with low-grade glioma or glioblastoma, undergoing nonglioma brain surgery, or in good health (not recorded which). This receptor has the CDR3 CASSPLGGTGEPFF. In nucleotide form, the sequence is TGTGCCAGCAGCCCTCTAGGGGGTACCGGGGAGCCGTTTTTT.